This TCR beta chain derives from a study of cytomegalovirus exposure and HLA in healthy donors (TCRdb year 2017). Broadly, across the study: In an earlier analysis of 550 to 750 of the donors, less than 350 Gb of sequence data and 120 million or so unique TCR beta sequences from about 190 million T cells were reported. An early release that covered more than 550 HLA-typed donors contained about 290 gigabases of sequencing data and approximately 85 million unique TCR sequences. The genetic ancestry cluster associated with self-reported Caucasian donors included over 80% of the 300 to 450 genotyped donors. The study was designed to test whether signatures of past pathogen exposure could be identified by cataloging public T cell receptors. Using immunosequencing, the study profiled T cell repertoires from around 680 subjects and related those repertoires to cytomegalovirus serostatus. Besides the first cohort of approximately 670 subjects, a separate validation cohort made up of over 100 different subjects was used. High-throughput TCR immunosequencing, statistical association of individual TCRs with disease status, and machine learning were combined to predict cytomegalovirus infection status. In a later analysis, previously published TCR beta repertoires from several hundred donors were re-analyzed and high-resolution HLA genotyping was added so that TCR occurrence patterns could be studied. In the later analysis, no new phenotypic data were used to find candidate immune exposures; instead, reliance was placed on TCR beta sequences and their occurrence across donors. To decide whether each TCR beta V gene segment behaved as functional or pseudogenic, an earlier analysis of over 500 of the donors relied on high-throughput TCR beta sequencing. Alongside the repertoire data, information on donor age, sex, ethnicity and CMV serostatus was compiled. A later genetic analysis used genome-wide SNP genotypes for about 60% of the roughly 700 donors, treating that subset as a discovery cohort. Every discovery cohort repertoire had been produced on one sequencing platform. Class I and class II HLA loci were covered by the typing at four-digit resolution. Typing coverage varied by locus: roughly 620-640 donors for A, B, C, DRB1 and DQB1; some 520 for DQA1; some 610 for DPA1; some 470 for DPB1. Because of strong linkage in the cohort, five DR-DQ haplotypes were treated as single units for association and clustering. On average, around 240,000 unique TCR beta nucleotide sequences were sequenced per donor among 350 to 400 genotyped donors of the cohort, with roughly 18% of those sequences being non-productive. Here is what the overall study found, with its caveats: A group of highly shared sequence variants was considered likely to be a technical artifact of the sequencing pipeline. While some public TCRs were present in many individuals, most TCR sequences turned up only very rarely across donors. HLA typing was unavailable for some donors at each locus, so association tests used only the typed subset. This cohort had only TCR beta chains sequenced, and the lack of alpha or paired-chain data limited which features could be detected. When HLA alleles, especially DR and DQ, strongly co-occurred, attributing TCR associations to individual alleles was difficult. A total of roughly 160 TCR beta chains were listed by the study as associated with cytomegalovirus. According to the authors, the approach could potentially be generalized to other disease states and immunological phenotypes. Immune exposure information for the cohort was limited to CMV serostatus. According to a later genetic analysis, donors in an Asian-associated ancestry cluster had fewer N-insertions in productive TCRs than the roughly 660-donor mean. Some IMGT-functional V segments, including TRBV6-2 and TRBV6-3, could not be told apart with the 87-base-pair reads, so those segments were excluded. According to a later analysis, parvovirus B19, influenza, CMV and Epstein-Barr virus appeared linked to several top co-occurrence clusters. A further reported finding was that TCR beta sequences accurately predicted the HLA-A and HLA-B alleles for most subjects in the first cohort. A later analysis found that most CMV-associated TCR beta chains appeared HLA-restricted, with HLA associations seemingly driven largely by CMV exposure. Correlated functional status among segregating V segments might be attributable to linkage disequilibrium, but an unknown experimental factor could not be ruled out. In both the original and validation cohorts, the classifier was reported to diagnose cytomegalovirus status with high specificity and sensitivity. In a later analysis, HLA-associated TCR beta chains showed more clonal expansion and lower generation probabilities than non-associated chains that were equally common. An association between a missense DCLRE1C variant and V-gene and J-gene trimming of TCR beta chains was found in a later genetic analysis and replicated in an independent cohort. A few of the identified cytomegalovirus-associated TCR beta chains were confirmed in vitro to be specific for cytomegalovirus antigens. According to a later analysis, TCR association rates differed among HLA loci, with DRB1 alleles showing the most associated TCRs and HLA-C alleles showing the fewest. Specific HLA alleles were associated with 18,000 or so TCR beta sequences at a false discovery rate of 0.05 in a later analysis. Sequencing depth was assumed to be roughly uniform across donors in the presence/absence analyses, though that assumption may not hold. Because counts were too low, roughly 18 rarely observed V segments, including chromosome 9 orphons, were left out of the earlier analysis of approximately 500 of the donors. In an earlier analysis of under 600 of the donors, most TCR beta V segments were observed in productive rearrangements about 87% or about 30% of the time, broadly matching IMGT annotations.

The CDR3 measures 16 amino acids from cysteine to phenylalanine. Only the CDR3 portion is preserved as DNA: 48 bases, with reading frame beginning at the first base. The CDR1 and CDR2 encoded by the germline V gene are SGHRS and YFSETQ. Germline trimming amounts to 3 bases on V and 7 bases on J, with 11 as the count of junction bases outside the gene matches. On this clone itself: Its antigen remains unidentified. It has no much larger one-base neighbor in the sample; base qualities were not kept.

In total, roughly 670 healthy bone marrow donors made up the cohort. All cohort members were sampled while nominally healthy, although unrecorded immune exposures were likely present. The donor tested CMV seropositive, placing the donor among the roughly 300 seropositive members of the cohort. A peripheral blood sample was provided by each donor, and peripheral blood mononuclear cells were used for TCR beta sequencing. The Qiagen DNeasy Blood Extraction Kit was used to extract genomic DNA from the blood cell samples. Library prep was done by the immunoSEQ multiplex PCR assay. A mixture of 60 forward primers for TCR Vbeta segments and 13 reverse primers for TCR Jbeta segments was used in the multiplex PCR. The CDR3 region of rearranged TCR beta genes was amplified from genomic DNA by a multiplex PCR assay. Amplified TCR beta libraries were sequenced as 87-base-pair reads on the Illumina HiSeq System. The paper's processing steps were these. A later analysis counted 75 million to 100 million unique TCR beta chains across the 640 or so repertoires, and roughly 9.9 million of these chains were shared by at least two donors. Raw reads were error-corrected and collapsed into unique sequences with a nearest-neighbor algorithm that merged closely related sequences to remove PCR and sequencing errors. CDR3 sequences were aligned to IMGT reference sequences to assign V, D and J gene segments. Each retained sequence needed at least a six-nucleotide match to both a V gene segment and a J gene segment. A rearrangement counted as productive if the CDR3 had no stop codons and remained in frame with V and J, and every other rearrangement counted as non-productive. CDR3 was defined by IMGT convention, running from the second conserved V-encoded cysteine to the conserved J-encoded phenylalanine. Sequences without an unambiguous match to a single V gene segment were excluded from the earlier analysis of about 600 of the donors. In an earlier analysis of several hundred of the donors, V segments were called functional above 56.7% productive rearrangements and were called segregating when the between-donor standard deviation exceeded 5%. To diagnose cytomegalovirus status from the catalog of TCR beta chain sequences, a statistical classification framework was built. V and J gene assignment, in a later analysis, came from comparing TCR nucleotide sequences with IMGT/GENE-DB human TR gene sequences. Using the TCRdist pipeline, a later analysis assigned CDR3 sequences along with most-parsimonious VDJ recombination scenarios. In a later analysis, each TCR beta chain was defined by its CDR3 amino acid sequence together with its V-gene family, and reads without a unique V-gene family were excluded. A later analysis removed roughly 590 highly shared, low-generation-probability nucleotide sequences to deal with suspected cross-contamination and a sequencing artifact. In a later analysis, a clonal expansion index for each public chain was calculated from normalized within-repertoire ranks of inferred template counts. In a later analysis, generation probabilities were computed with a VDJ recombination model fitted to out-of-frame rearrangements, and the resulting probabilities were checked against IGoR. Hypergeometric tests were used in a later analysis to score TCR-TCR, TCR-HLA and TCR-CMV co-occurrence, with a repertoire-size bias correction applied to the TCR pairs. To estimate false discovery rates, a later analysis permuted the HLA or CMV assignments 20 times. In a later analysis, co-occurring TCRs were grouped with DBSCAN, and TCRdist sequence similarity was added when clustering was performed within HLA-allele-positive subsets. For co-occurrence clustering, repertoires with fewer than 30,000 or more than 120,000 public chains were excluded, along with 4 to 6 repertoires with anomalous nucleotide sharing. This immuneACCESS table, as held by TCRdb, lists in-frame sequences with V and J called but not all clones. Of the missing ones, under half trace to an unresolved V gene in checked studies; the others have no known cause. For V, J and clone size, that table is used; D and trimming come from the DNA. The table for this sample lists a few hundred thousand clones; about three quarters of them were counted only once. Together, the top ten hold around 2.9% of the sample.

The sequenced material came from PBMCs. This chain is built from TRBV5-1 and TRBJ2-1, with TRBD2 identical over 9 junction bases. This clonotype was sampled from a woman in her sixties in good health and CMV-seropositive. For the CDR3, the sequence is CASSSLAGAVANEQFF. Read as DNA, the sequence is TGCGCCAGCAGCTCCTTAGCGGGAGCTGTAGCGAATGAGCAGTTCTTC.